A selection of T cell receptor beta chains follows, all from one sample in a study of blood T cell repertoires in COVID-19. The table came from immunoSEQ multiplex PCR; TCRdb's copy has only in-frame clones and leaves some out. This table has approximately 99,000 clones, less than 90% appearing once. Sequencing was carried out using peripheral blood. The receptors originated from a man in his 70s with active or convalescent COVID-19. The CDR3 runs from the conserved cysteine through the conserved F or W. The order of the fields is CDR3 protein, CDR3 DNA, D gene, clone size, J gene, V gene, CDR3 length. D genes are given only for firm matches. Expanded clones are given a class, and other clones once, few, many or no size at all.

CDR3aa: CASSLWGGLQPQHF
CDR3nt: TGTGCCAGCAGTTTGTGGGGGGGGCTTCAGCCCCAGCATTTT
d_gene: NA
abundance: NA
j_gene: TRBJ1-5
v_gene: TRBV5-6
len: 14

CDR3aa: CASSPGTGELFF
CDR3nt: TGTGCCAGCAGCCCGGGGACCGGGGAGCTGTTTTTT
d_gene: NA
abundance: once
j_gene: TRBJ2-2
v_gene: TRBV11-2
len: 12

CDR3aa: CASSTPLKRTDTQYF
CDR3nt: TGTGCCAGCAGCACCCCCCTAAAGCGGACAGATACGCAGTATTTT
d_gene: NA
abundance: NA
j_gene: TRBJ2-3
v_gene: TRBV27
len: 15

CDR3aa: CASGPSGGETQYF
CDR3nt: TGTGCTAGTGGTCCGTCAGGGGGGGAGACCCAGTACTTC
d_gene: NA
abundance: NA
j_gene: TRBJ2-5
v_gene: TRBV12-5
len: 13

CDR3aa: CASSQDTQSEGYTF
CDR3nt: TGCGCCAGCAGCCAAGATACCCAAAGTGAGGGCTACACCTTC
d_gene: NA
abundance: NA
j_gene: TRBJ1-2
v_gene: TRBV4-3
len: 14

CDR3aa: CASSPVGLEAFF
CDR3nt: TGTGCCAGCAGTCCCGTTGGGCTTGAAGCTTTCTTT
d_gene: NA
abundance: NA
j_gene: TRBJ1-1
v_gene: TRBV2
len: 12

CDR3aa: CAWSGGGTEAFF
CDR3nt: TGTGCCTGGAGTGGGGGGGGGACTGAAGCTTTCTTT
d_gene: NA
abundance: NA
j_gene: TRBJ1-1
v_gene: TRBV30
len: 12

CDR3aa: CASSLGPGNTGELFF
CDR3nt: TGTGCCAGCAGTTTAGGACCGGGAAACACCGGGGAGCTGTTTTTT
d_gene: NA
abundance: NA
j_gene: TRBJ2-2
v_gene: TRBV28
len: 15

CDR3aa: CASSLSPQGRTEAFF
CDR3nt: TGTGCCAGCAGTTTGTCTCCACAGGGGCGCACTGAAGCTTTCTTT
d_gene: TRBD1
abundance: NA
j_gene: TRBJ1-1
v_gene: TRBV28
len: 15

CDR3aa: CASSPKSSEQFF
CDR3nt: TGTGCCAGCAGCCCTAAATCAAGTGAGCAGTTCTTC
d_gene: NA
abundance: NA
j_gene: TRBJ2-1
v_gene: TRBV7-8
len: 12

CDR3aa: CASSLTGGDGNTIYF
CDR3nt: TGTGCCAGCAGCTTAACAGGGGGGGACGGAAACACCATATATTTT
d_gene: NA
abundance: NA
j_gene: TRBJ1-3
v_gene: TRBV7-3
len: 15

CDR3aa: CASSARGEQYF
CDR3nt: TGTGCCAGCAGCGCGAGAGGTGAGCAGTACTTC
d_gene: NA
abundance: NA
j_gene: TRBJ2-7
v_gene: TRBV7-2
len: 11

CDR3aa: CASSLQQGGNEKLFF
CDR3nt: TGTGCCAGCAGCCTGCAACAGGGGGGAAATGAAAAACTGTTTTTT
d_gene: TRBD1
abundance: few
j_gene: TRBJ1-4
v_gene: TRBV28
len: 15

CDR3aa: CASSPDRVDGYTF
CDR3nt: TGTGCCAGCAGTCCAGACAGGGTTGATGGCTACACCTTC
d_gene: TRBD1
abundance: NA
j_gene: TRBJ1-2
v_gene: TRBV12-3/TRBV12-4
len: 13

CDR3aa: CASRDRENTEAFF
CDR3nt: TGTGCCAGTCGGGACAGGGAGAACACTGAAGCTTTCTTT
d_gene: TRBD1
abundance: NA
j_gene: TRBJ1-1
v_gene: TRBV2
len: 13

CDR3aa: CASSLDTTDTQYF
CDR3nt: TGTGCCAGCAGCCTCGACACCACAGATACGCAGTATTTT
d_gene: NA
abundance: once
j_gene: TRBJ2-3
v_gene: TRBV7-8
len: 13

CDR3aa: CASSVGTGRFYNSPLHF
CDR3nt: TGTGCCAGCAGCGTAGGGACAGGGCGCTTCTATAATTCACCCCTCCACTTT
d_gene: TRBD1
abundance: once
j_gene: TRBJ1-6
v_gene: TRBV7-2
len: 17

CDR3aa: CASSLWTGPTDTQYF
CDR3nt: TGTGCCAGCAGCCTATGGACAGGCCCCACAGATACGCAGTATTTT
d_gene: TRBD1
abundance: NA
j_gene: TRBJ2-3
v_gene: TRBV5-5
len: 15

CDR3aa: CASSGTGGLYTEAFF
CDR3nt: TGTGCCAGCAGTGGGACAGGGGGCTTGTACACTGAAGCTTTCTTT
d_gene: TRBD1
abundance: NA
j_gene: TRBJ1-1
v_gene: TRBV2
len: 15

CDR3aa: CASLRTGGFVNTEAFF
CDR3nt: TGTGCCAGCCTAAGGACAGGGGGATTTGTGAACACTGAAGCTTTCTTT
d_gene: NA
abundance: NA
j_gene: TRBJ1-1
v_gene: TRBV21-1
len: 16

CDR3aa: CASSLLDRGRETQYF
CDR3nt: TGTGCCAGCAGCTTGCTGGACAGGGGACGGGAGACCCAGTACTTC
d_gene: TRBD1
abundance: once
j_gene: TRBJ2-5
v_gene: TRBV5-4
len: 15

CDR3aa: CASIGRLSGGKGSGYTF
CDR3nt: TGTGCCAGCATCGGACGGTTGTCAGGGGGCAAAGGGAGTGGCTACACCTTC
d_gene: TRBD1
abundance: NA
j_gene: TRBJ1-2
v_gene: TRBV27
len: 17

CDR3aa: CASSDPGGTQYF
CDR3nt: TGTGCCAGCAGTGACCCCGGGGGGACCCAGTACTTC
d_gene: NA
abundance: NA
j_gene: TRBJ2-5
v_gene: TRBV6-4
len: 12

CDR3aa: CASSAGGMTRRRSPLHF
CDR3nt: TGTGCCAGCAGCGCAGGAGGGATGACCCGTCGACGGTCACCCCTCCACTTT
d_gene: NA
abundance: NA
j_gene: TRBJ1-6
v_gene: TRBV7-9
len: 17

CDR3aa: CASSAQGLVSQETQYF
CDR3nt: TGTGCCAGCAGCGCTCAGGGACTAGTTAGCCAAGAGACCCAGTACTTC
d_gene: TRBD2
abundance: NA
j_gene: TRBJ2-5
v_gene: TRBV9
len: 16

CDR3aa: CASSSIRVNPEKLFF
CDR3nt: TGTGCCAGCAGTTCGATCCGGGTCAACCCTGAAAAACTGTTTTTT
d_gene: NA
abundance: NA
j_gene: TRBJ1-4
v_gene: TRBV28
len: 15

CDR3aa: CASSLTGQARIGELFF
CDR3nt: TGCGCCAGCAGCTTAACGGGACAGGCTAGGATCGGGGAGCTGTTTTTT
d_gene: TRBD1
abundance: few
j_gene: TRBJ2-2
v_gene: TRBV5-1
len: 16

CDR3aa: CASSQIGSGGAEQFF
CDR3nt: TGTGCCAGCAGCCAAATTGGTAGCGGGGGTGCTGAGCAGTTCTTC
d_gene: TRBD2
abundance: NA
j_gene: TRBJ2-1
v_gene: TRBV4-2
len: 15

CDR3aa: CAISVRTLETGGYTF
CDR3nt: TGTGCCATCAGTGTCCGGACTCTCGAGACGGGGGGCTACACCTTC
d_gene: NA
abundance: NA
j_gene: TRBJ1-2
v_gene: TRBV10-3
len: 15

CDR3aa: CASGWTSTNEKLFF
CDR3nt: TGTGCCAGCGGCTGGACATCAACTAATGAAAAACTGTTTTTT
d_gene: NA
abundance: NA
j_gene: TRBJ1-4
v_gene: TRBV2
len: 14

CDR3aa: CASSVQGDPSYEQYF
CDR3nt: TGTGCCAGCAGCGTACAGGGGGATCCCTCCTACGAGCAGTACTTC
d_gene: TRBD1
abundance: NA
j_gene: TRBJ2-7
v_gene: TRBV14
len: 15

CDR3aa: CASRGQGNYEQYF
CDR3nt: TGTGCCAGCCGGGGACAGGGGAATTACGAGCAGTACTTC
d_gene: TRBD1
abundance: once
j_gene: TRBJ2-7
v_gene: TRBV28
len: 13

CDR3aa: CASSEYQGAGYTF
CDR3nt: TGTGCCAGCAGTGAATATCAGGGCGCTGGCTACACCTTC
d_gene: NA
abundance: NA
j_gene: TRBJ1-2
v_gene: TRBV6-1
len: 13

CDR3aa: CASSHFGTSRGRGYTF
CDR3nt: TGTGCCAGCAGTCATTTTGGCACCTCTCGCGGGAGGGGCTACACCTTC
d_gene: NA
abundance: NA
j_gene: TRBJ1-2
v_gene: TRBV28
len: 16

CDR3aa: CASSADTTGPTYNSPLHF
CDR3nt: TGTGCCAGCAGCGCTGATACTACAGGGCCAACCTATAATTCACCCCTCCACTTT
d_gene: NA
abundance: NA
j_gene: TRBJ1-6
v_gene: TRBV6-2/TRBV6-3
len: 18

CDR3aa: CASSPPLRADGYTF
CDR3nt: TGTGCCAGCTCACCACCGTTGAGGGCGGACGGCTACACCTTC
d_gene: NA
abundance: NA
j_gene: TRBJ1-2
v_gene: TRBV18
len: 14

CDR3aa: CASSPGTRETQYF
CDR3nt: TGTGCCAGCAGCCCCGGGACTAGGGAGACCCAGTACTTC
d_gene: TRBD2
abundance: NA
j_gene: TRBJ2-5
v_gene: TRBV5-4
len: 13

CDR3aa: CASRPGDYNEQFF
CDR3nt: TGTGCCAGCAGACCCGGGGACTACAATGAGCAGTTCTTC
d_gene: NA
abundance: NA
j_gene: TRBJ2-1
v_gene: TRBV2
len: 13

CDR3aa: CASSTKGGREAFF
CDR3nt: TGCGCCAGCAGTACCAAAGGGGGCCGTGAAGCTTTCTTT
d_gene: TRBD1
abundance: NA
j_gene: TRBJ1-1
v_gene: TRBV10-1
len: 13

CDR3aa: CASSGGLGNEKLFF
CDR3nt: TGTGCCAGCAGCGGGGGACTGGGTAATGAAAAACTGTTTTTT
d_gene: NA
abundance: NA
j_gene: TRBJ1-4
v_gene: TRBV9
len: 14

CDR3aa: CASSRDRDQPQHF
CDR3nt: TGTGCCAGCTCACGGGACAGAGATCAGCCCCAGCATTTT
d_gene: TRBD1
abundance: NA
j_gene: TRBJ1-5
v_gene: TRBV18
len: 13

CDR3aa: CASSETGQGTYNEQFF
CDR3nt: TGTGCCAGCAGTGAGACCGGACAAGGAACCTACAATGAGCAGTTCTTC
d_gene: NA
abundance: NA
j_gene: TRBJ2-1
v_gene: TRBV2
len: 16

CDR3aa: CASSIWGQAQANYGYTF
CDR3nt: TGTGCCAGTAGTATATGGGGACAGGCGCAAGCCAACTATGGCTACACCTTC
d_gene: TRBD1
abundance: NA
j_gene: TRBJ1-2
v_gene: TRBV19
len: 17

CDR3aa: CASRNLQGVDEKLFF
CDR3nt: TGTGCCAGCAGAAACTTACAGGGAGTAGATGAAAAACTGTTTTTT
d_gene: NA
abundance: NA
j_gene: TRBJ1-4
v_gene: TRBV27
len: 15

CDR3aa: CASSLDRESEKLFF
CDR3nt: TGTGCCAGCAGTCTGGACAGGGAGTCTGAAAAACTGTTTTTT
d_gene: TRBD1
abundance: NA
j_gene: TRBJ1-4
v_gene: TRBV6-5
len: 14

CDR3aa: CAISDDFYSGNTIYF
CDR3nt: TGTGCCATCAGTGACGATTTCTACTCTGGAAACACCATATATTTT
d_gene: NA
abundance: NA
j_gene: TRBJ1-3
v_gene: TRBV10-3
len: 15

CDR3aa: CASSEVTGRGYGYTF
CDR3nt: TGTGCCAGCAGTGAAGTAACAGGCCGTGGCTATGGCTACACCTTC
d_gene: NA
abundance: NA
j_gene: TRBJ1-2
v_gene: TRBV2
len: 15

CDR3aa: CASSVEGGNGNTIYF
CDR3nt: TGTGCCAGCAGCGTAGAAGGGGGCAATGGAAACACCATATATTTT
d_gene: TRBD1
abundance: NA
j_gene: TRBJ1-3
v_gene: TRBV9
len: 15

CDR3aa: CASTCFYSARRGEQYF
CDR3nt: TGTGCCAGCACATGTTTCTATAGCGCCCGACGTGGCGAGCAGTACTTC
d_gene: NA
abundance: NA
j_gene: TRBJ2-7
v_gene: TRBV21-1
len: 16

CDR3aa: CASSDGSYSNQPQHF
CDR3nt: TGTGCCAGCAGTGATGGCAGTTATAGCAATCAGCCCCAGCATTTT
d_gene: NA
abundance: once
j_gene: TRBJ1-5
v_gene: TRBV2
len: 15

CDR3aa: CASSEYKGSNTEAFF
CDR3nt: TGTGCCAGCAGTGAATATAAGGGGTCGAACACTGAAGCTTTCTTT
d_gene: NA
abundance: NA
j_gene: TRBJ1-1
v_gene: TRBV25-1
len: 15

CDR3aa: CATYDRGGTYEQYF
CDR3nt: TGTGCCACATATGACAGGGGGGGAACCTACGAGCAGTACTTC
d_gene: TRBD1
abundance: NA
j_gene: TRBJ2-7
v_gene: TRBV28
len: 14

CDR3aa: CASSYRTQGAKGGYTF
CDR3nt: TGTGCCAGCAGTTACCGGACACAGGGGGCGAAGGGCGGCTACACCTTC
d_gene: TRBD1
abundance: once
j_gene: TRBJ1-2
v_gene: TRBV6-5
len: 16

CDR3aa: CASSLGQGNTEAFF
CDR3nt: TGTGCCAGCAGCTTAGGACAGGGGAACACTGAAGCTTTCTTT
d_gene: TRBD1
abundance: NA
j_gene: TRBJ1-1
v_gene: TRBV11-2
len: 14

CDR3aa: CASSIAKGRDYGYTF
CDR3nt: TGTGCCAGTAGTATAGCAAAGGGGCGCGACTATGGCTACACCTTC
d_gene: NA
abundance: NA
j_gene: TRBJ1-2
v_gene: TRBV19
len: 15